The source of this T cell receptor beta chain is a study of PD-1 blockade in classical Hodgkin lymphoma. TCRdb's copy holds only in-frame clones and misses some; the assay was immunoSEQ multiplex PCR. Of 9,900 or so clones listed, about 80% are singletons. The CDR3 totals 13 residues. Germline V lookup: CDR1 MNHEY, CDR2 SVGAGI. Trimming stripped 5 bases from V and 0 bases from J, with 7 bases between. Every patient relapsed after autologous stem cell transplantation, and brentuximab vedotin exposure varied. Thawed PBMCs underwent magnetic negative selection to yield purified CD4+ T cells. The chain carries TRBV6-5 and TRBJ1-1; D is unresolved. The TCR sequence derives from a human donor with classical Hodgkin lymphoma. Sequencing was performed on CD4+ T cells from blood, taken at baseline. The CDR3, as DNA: TGTGCCAGCAGTCCGGGCCTGAACACTGAAGCTTTCTTT. Residues: CASSPGLNTEAFF.